This is a list of T cell receptor beta chains from one sample in a study of blood T cell repertoires in COVID-19. The table came from immunoSEQ multiplex PCR; TCRdb's copy has only in-frame clones and leaves some out. Counted here are 260,000 or so clones, 80% to 90% occurring once; the ten biggest clones make up less than 4%. Sequencing was done on a sample of PBMCs or T cells enriched from blood (not recorded which). The receptor source for this set is a middle-aged woman who had been exposed to COVID-19. CDR3s leave out the opening cysteine and the closing phenylalanine or tryptophan.

V gene	J gene	CDR3 protein
TRBV25-1	TRBJ2-6	ASSEPPGQASGANVLT
TRBV30	TRBJ1-6	AWRVKAGRDSPLH
TRBV2	TRBJ2-5	ASRGGGGGAWETQY
TRBV6-5	TRBJ1-2	ASSPTGGYGYT
TRBV9	TRBJ1-2	ASSVKGDGYGYT
TRBV11-3	TRBJ2-2	ASSLGGETGTGELF
TRBV18	TRBJ1-6	ASSPNRGTNSPLH
TRBV28	TRBJ1-1	ASSQDRNTEAF
TRBV4-1	TRBJ2-7	ASSPTGAPSYEQY
TRBV3-1/TRBV3-2	TRBJ2-7	ASSQVAYREQY
TRBV3-1/TRBV3-2	TRBJ2-5	ASSQNPRGGETQY
TRBV19	TRBJ1-1	ASRETGSAEAF
TRBV7-2	TRBJ1-2	AVSRDTSNYGYT
TRBV7-8	TRBJ2-1	ASQPGLAGGNLGYNEQF
TRBV10-3	TRBJ1-2	AIRPGDYGGGYT